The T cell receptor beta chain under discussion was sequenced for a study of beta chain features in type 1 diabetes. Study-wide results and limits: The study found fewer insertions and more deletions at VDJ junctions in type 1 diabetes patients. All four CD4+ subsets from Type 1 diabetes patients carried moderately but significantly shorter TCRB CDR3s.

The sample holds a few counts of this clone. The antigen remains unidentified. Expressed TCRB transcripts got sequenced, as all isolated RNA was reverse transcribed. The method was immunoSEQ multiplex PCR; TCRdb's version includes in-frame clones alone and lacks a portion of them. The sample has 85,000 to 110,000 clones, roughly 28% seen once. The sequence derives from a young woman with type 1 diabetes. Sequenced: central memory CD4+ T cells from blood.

The CDR3 DNA sequence: TGTGCCAGCGGCGGGACTTTAGCCAAAAACATTCAGTACTTC. This translates into CASGGTLAKNIQYF. The rearrangement links TRBV11-2 to TRBJ2-4; a possible D gene is TRBD2 (6 bases). Germline lookup yields CDR1 SGHAT and CDR2 FQNNGV. This CDR3 has 14 amino acids. V lost 8 bases and J lost 0, with 11 bases in between. The whole variable domain, filled in from reference TRBV11-2 and TRBJ2-4, reads EAGVAQSPRYKIIEKRQSVAFWCNPISGHATLYWYQQILGQGPKLLIQFQNNGVVDDSQLPKDRFSAERLKGVDSTLKIQPAKLEDSAVYLCASGGTLAKNIQYFGAGTRLSVL.